These 20 T cell receptor beta chains came from one sample sequenced in a study of T cells in Graves' hyperthyroidism and ophthalmopathy. RNA transcripts were the template for amplifying TCR beta CDR3 regions. In the first-round RT-PCR of the TCR CDR3, the HTBI primer set was used. TCRdb processed the multiplex PCR reads anew with MiXCR; each CDR3 protein has one entry. Of 350,000 or so distinct CDR3 sequences listed, 18% were seen once; the top ten hold around a sixth. Sequenced: blood. These TCRs come from a woman between 35 and 50 years old with Graves' ophthalmopathy.

In its sample, this clonotype was seen many times. This rearrangement joins TRBV12-3 or TRBV12-4 to TRBJ2-7, with D tentatively TRBD2 (6 bases). This CDR3 is built from 16 residues. The V end lost 4 bases, the J end lost 2 bases, and 18 bases lay between the germline ends. The CDR3 DNA sequence: TGTGCCAGCAGTTATCACCCTGGTGGAGGGGCCTACGAGCAGTACTTC. As protein: CASSYHPGGGAYEQYF.

This clonotype was observed many times. This chain connects TRBV12-3 or TRBV12-4 to TRBJ1-3; D call uncertain. The CDR3 spans 14 residues. V gave up 3 bases and J gave up 0 bases, with 6 bases separating them. CDR3: CASSFVLSGNTIYF. The CDR3 region has the DNA TGTGCCAGCAGTTTTGTCCTCTCTGGAAACACCATATATTTT.

This chain joins TRBV27 and TRBJ2-5, with 11 bases lining up with TRBD2. This CDR3 comprises 14 residues. V shed 6 bases, J shed 4 bases, and the junction held 4 bases outside the gene matches. CDR1 is MNHEY and CDR2 is SMNVEV in the germline V gene (reference sequence). The CDR3 loop is CASRDGLAGETQYF. The DNA of the CDR3 is TGTGCCAGCAGGGATGGACTAGCGGGAGAGACCCAGTACTTC.

There are many counts of this clonotype. The CDR3 loop reads CAISGLFEPQSGNTIYF. The CDR3, as DNA: TGTGCCATCAGCGGGCTGTTTGAGCCCCAATCTGGAAACACCATATATTTT. The chain has TRBV10-3 and TRBJ1-3; D remains unclear. The CDR3 has 17 amino acids. From germline, CDR1 is ENHRY and CDR2 SYGVKD. V was cut by 6 bases and J by 1 base, with 19 bases left in between.

There are many counts of this clonotype. The V gene is TRBV28, the J gene TRBJ2-5; 10 bases agree with TRBD1. This CDR3 contains 16 residues. The germline CDR1 and CDR2 sequences are MDHEN and SYDVKM. V gave up 4 bases and J gave up 4 bases; unmatched junction bases: 9. CDR3: CASSSSGQGLRETQYF. For the CDR3, the DNA is TGTGCCAGCAGTTCCTCGGGACAGGGGTTACGAGAGACCCAGTACTTC.

The chain recombines TRBV19 with TRBJ2-6, with D perhaps matching TRBD2 (5 bases). With 6 bases removed from V and 0 bases from J, the gap between germline ends came to 12 bases. Germline CDR1 is LNHDA and CDR2 is SQIVND (reference sequence). The CDR3 has 16 residues. The CDR3 bases are TGTGCCAGTAGCCATGGACGGGGCTCTGGGGCCAACGTCCTGACTTTC. Its translation is CASSHGRGSGANVLTF.

This clonotype was detected many times. This chain links TRBV10-3 with TRBJ2-7; D possibly corresponds to TRBD2 (5 bases). Germline CDR1 and CDR2: ENHRY and SYGVKD. This CDR3 has 15 residues. V was shortened by 3 bases and J by 3 bases, with 15 bases between the two germline ends. The CDR3 coding sequence is TGTGCCATCAGTGAATCGTGGGAGCGTTTCTACGAGCAGTACTTC. Translating it yields CAISESWERFYEQYF.

About this clonotype itself: Just one base apart from a much larger clone, this may be a read error. The chain links TRBV6-1 to TRBJ1-1, with D unresolved. V dropped 8 bases and J dropped 1 base, with 11 bases sitting between them. The CDR3 has 13 residues. The V gene's germline CDR1 is MNHNS and CDR2 SASEGT. CDR3 sequence (DNA): TGTGCCAGCCAAGCTGCGGAGAACACTGAAGCTTTCTTT. Translation: CASQAAENTEAFF.

This clonotype was recorded many times. Written as DNA, the CDR3 is TGTGCCAGCTCACCAAGGACAGGGGAATACGAGCAGTACTTC. Its translation: CASSPRTGEYEQYF. The chain links TRBV18 to TRBJ2-7; 9 bases align to TRBD1. J lost 4 bases, V lost 2 bases, and 3 bases had no gene match. The germline V gene has CDR1 KGHSH and CDR2 LQKENI. This CDR3 comprises 14 residues.

Many counts were recorded for this clonotype. This chain connects TRBV20-1 to TRBJ1-5; 8 nucleotides match TRBD1. The junction had 3 bases not matched to a gene; V was cut back by 2 bases and J by 3 bases. The V gene's germline CDR1 is DFQATT and CDR2 SNEGSKA (reference sequence). CDR3 length equals 14 residues. As DNA, the CDR3 is TGCAGTGCTAGACTGACAGGGGTCAATCAGCCCCAGCATTTT. The encoded protein is CSARLTGVNQPQHF.

This clonotype has at least ten counts. V gene TRBV12-3 or TRBV12-4 combines with J gene TRBJ2-5; the D is unclear. V was cut by 5 bases and J by 3 bases, with 7 bases left in between. This CDR3 is 12 amino acids long. The CDR3 nucleotides read TGTGCCAGCAGTCGACTGGAAGAGACCCAGTACTTC. Protein sequence: CASSRLEETQYF.

This clonotype was detected ten times or more. The chain carries TRBV30 and TRBJ2-7, with TRBD2 matching 8 bases. In germline, CDR1 is GTSNPN, CDR2 SVGIG (reference sequence). The trim removed 3 bases at V and 2 bases at J, leaving 12 bases unmatched. The CDR3 has 16 residues. The DNA of the CDR3 is TGTGCCTGGAGGGACGGGAGGGGCAACCAGGCCTACGAGCAGTACTTC. Translated, it gives CAWRDGRGNQAYEQYF.

This clonotype has at least ten counts. The chain is built from TRBV20-1 and TRBJ2-5; TRBD2 matches at 8 bases. The CDR3 loop spans 12 amino acids. V lost 7 bases, J lost 5 bases, and 6 bases stayed unmatched. CDR1 is DFQATT and CDR2 is SNEGSKA in the germline V gene (reference sequence). The CDR3 DNA follows: TGCAGTGTCTTTCCGGGAGGGGAGACCCAGTACTTC. This encodes CSVFPGGETQYF.

The table lists this clonotype with many counts. This chain connects TRBV18 to TRBJ2-7; D remains unclear. The CDR3 runs 15 residues. V was clipped by 6 bases and J by 2 bases, with 17 bases between them. Germline V CDR1 and CDR2: KGHSH, LQKENI. CDR3 in amino acids: CASSPIGQVAYEQYF. CDR3 DNA sequence: TGTGCCAGCTCCCCAATAGGGCAGGTTGCCTACGAGCAGTACTTC.

This chain joins TRBV12-5 and TRBJ2-5, with TRBD2 matching over 11 bases. The CDR3 has 16 amino acids. With V trimmed by 5 bases and J by 2 bases, 7 bases remained unmatched. Germline CDR1 and CDR2: LGHNT and FRNRAP. This chain's CDR3 is CASGQILAGGQETQYF. In DNA, the CDR3 is TGTGCTAGTGGTCAAATTCTAGCGGGGGGACAAGAGACCCAGTACTTC.

This clonotype was detected ten times or more. The germline gene is not matched at one end of the junction; a read error may be the cause. The V gene is TRBV28, the J gene TRBJ2-7, with D tentatively TRBD2 (6 bases). The CDR3 has 14 residues. From germline, CDR1 is MDHEN and CDR2 SYDVKM. In nucleotides, the CDR3 is TGTGTCAGCAGTCTCCCCGGAGGGTTGGACGAGCAGTACTTC. This gives the protein CVSSLPGGLDEQYF.

This clonotype was seen ten or more times. The J gene is TRBJ1-2, the V gene TRBV30; a weak D match, TRBD1 (5 bases). Trimming cost V 1 base and J 6 bases, with 15 bases left between them. Germline V gives CDR1 GTSNPN, CDR2 SVGIG (reference sequence). The CDR3 sequence is 14 residues long. The CDR3 protein is CAWSDRGPTDGYTF. The DNA of the CDR3 is TGTGCCTGGAGTGATAGGGGTCCAACGGATGGCTACACCTTC.

This clonotype was counted ten times or more. This chain connects TRBV7-8 to TRBJ1-2; TRBD1 agrees at 7 bases. The V gene end was trimmed by 5 bases and the J gene end by 4 bases; junction bases not matched to a gene: 10. Germline loops: CDR1 SGHVS, CDR2 FQNEAQ. This CDR3 comprises 15 residues. The CDR3 DNA follows: TGTGCCAGCAGCCCACAGGGGAGTCCCCTCTATGGCTACACCTTC. This translates into CASSPQGSPLYGYTF.

This clonotype was found a few times. A much larger clone lies a single base off, so this may be a read error. This chain connects TRBV5-4 to TRBJ1-2; D remains ambiguous. Trimming took off 7 bases at V and 6 bases at J, with 16 bases between the two ends. Germline CDR1 and CDR2: SGHNT and YYREEE (reference sequence). The CDR3 has 13 residues. The CDR3 is CASGGGSTNGYTF. CDR3 coding DNA: TGTGCCAGCGGCGGAGGGAGTACGAATGGCTACACCTTC.

On this clonotype itself: With a much larger clone just one base away, this may be a read error. V usage is TRBV5-1 and J usage is TRBJ2-7; no clear D gene. This CDR3 has 14 residues. The V end lost 4 bases, the J end lost 4 bases, and 15 bases lay between the germline ends. Germline CDR1 is SGHRS and CDR2 is YFSETQ. Here the CDR3 DNA reads TGCGCCAGCAGCAAGGGAACCCCCCTTTACGAGCAGTACTTC. Encoded protein: CASSKGTPLYEQYF.